This is a list of T cell receptor beta chains from one sample in a study of cytomegalovirus exposure and HLA in healthy donors. Profiled with immunoSEQ multiplex PCR; TCRdb holds only in-frame clones, not every one. The sample carries more than 95,000 clones, less than 80% recorded once. The sequenced material came from PBMCs. The receptors were gathered from a young man in good health and CMV-seronegative. Both conserved end residues are part of each CDR3. The size of a clone is reported for some rows only, either as once, few or many, or as a class for expanded clones.

clone_size: -
v_call: TRBV19
j_call: TRBJ2-7
cdr3_aa: CASSDGTGVYEQYF

clone_size: -
v_call: TRBV28
j_call: TRBJ2-1
cdr3_aa: CASSPGAARLNEQFF

clone_size: few
v_call: TRBV27
j_call: TRBJ2-1
cdr3_aa: CASSLSGGGGSYNEQFF

clone_size: -
v_call: TRBV4-1
j_call: TRBJ1-2
cdr3_aa: CASSQDKSGWNGYTF

clone_size: once
v_call: TRBV7-9
j_call: TRBJ1-6
cdr3_aa: CASSSQGIDSPLHF

clone_size: -
v_call: TRBV7-2
j_call: TRBJ2-7
cdr3_aa: CASSLYLGREQYF

clone_size: -
v_call: TRBV5-1
j_call: TRBJ1-4
cdr3_aa: CASSLGTGSEKLFF

clone_size: -
v_call: TRBV10-2
j_call: TRBJ2-3
cdr3_aa: CASSRGGVDTQYF

clone_size: -
v_call: TRBV25-1
j_call: TRBJ2-4
cdr3_aa: CASSQVTGMIYF

clone_size: -
v_call: TRBV9
j_call: TRBJ2-7
cdr3_aa: CASSTSGGRNEQYF

clone_size: -
v_call: TRBV4-1
j_call: TRBJ1-5
cdr3_aa: CASSQAPGGHNQPQHF

clone_size: -
v_call: TRBV6-5
j_call: TRBJ2-4
cdr3_aa: CASSSSGAAKNIQYF

clone_size: -
v_call: TRBV10-1
j_call: TRBJ2-5
cdr3_aa: CASSRDWGQETQYF

clone_size: -
v_call: TRBV18
j_call: TRBJ1-3
cdr3_aa: CASSPGQYSGNTIYF

clone_size: -
v_call: TRBV11-3
j_call: TRBJ2-7
cdr3_aa: CASSLMTGGTYEQYF

clone_size: -
v_call: TRBV28
j_call: TRBJ1-2
cdr3_aa: CASKTAGYGYTF

clone_size: -
v_call: TRBV28
j_call: TRBJ2-5
cdr3_aa: CASSFSGQTDQETQYF

clone_size: -
v_call: TRBV5-1
j_call: TRBJ2-5
cdr3_aa: CASSLVEGGETQYF

clone_size: -
v_call: TRBV6-5
j_call: TRBJ1-1
cdr3_aa: CASSYSGQGGTEAFF

clone_size: once
v_call: TRBV2
j_call: TRBJ1-2
cdr3_aa: CAGAVRGAGGYTF

clone_size: -
v_call: TRBV5-1
j_call: TRBJ2-5
cdr3_aa: CASSGGLAGGTQYF

clone_size: -
v_call: TRBV7-4
j_call: TRBJ2-7
cdr3_aa: CASSTSRTSGGAVYEQYF

clone_size: once
v_call: TRBV5-1
j_call: TRBJ1-5
cdr3_aa: CASSWDRGNQPQHF

clone_size: once
v_call: TRBV9
j_call: TRBJ1-3
cdr3_aa: CASSVEGARRSGNTIYF

clone_size: -
v_call: TRBV5-6
j_call: TRBJ1-3
cdr3_aa: CASSQYRVDGNTIYF

clone_size: few
v_call: TRBV28
j_call: TRBJ2-5
cdr3_aa: CASSGGSEQYF

clone_size: -
v_call: TRBV11-3
j_call: TRBJ2-1
cdr3_aa: CASSPYRGNEQLF

clone_size: once
v_call: TRBV14
j_call: TRBJ2-7
cdr3_aa: CASSQTGASGEQYF

clone_size: -
v_call: TRBV29-1
j_call: TRBJ2-7
cdr3_aa: CSVAGGLGEQYF

clone_size: -
v_call: TRBV7-9
j_call: TRBJ2-2
cdr3_aa: CARGRESTGELFF

clone_size: -
v_call: TRBV28
j_call: TRBJ2-1
cdr3_aa: CASRDSSYNEQFF

clone_size: -
v_call: TRBV30
j_call: TRBJ1-1
cdr3_aa: CVRGGRDTEAFF

clone_size: few
v_call: TRBV6-5
j_call: TRBJ1-1
cdr3_aa: CASSYTGLTEAFF

clone_size: -
v_call: TRBV19
j_call: TRBJ1-1
cdr3_aa: CATGTGWDTEAFF

clone_size: -
v_call: TRBV29-1
j_call: TRBJ2-7
cdr3_aa: CSVGTGITYEQYF

clone_size: -
v_call: TRBV5-1
j_call: TRBJ1-1
cdr3_aa: CASSLTGENTEAFF

clone_size: -
v_call: TRBV27
j_call: TRBJ1-3
cdr3_aa: CASSWGGPHSGNTIYF

clone_size: -
v_call: TRBV9
j_call: TRBJ2-7
cdr3_aa: CASSVSTGSTSAYEQYF

clone_size: -
v_call: TRBV6-1
j_call: TRBJ2-1
cdr3_aa: CASSEVLTTTEQFF

clone_size: -
v_call: TRBV7-2
j_call: TRBJ2-1
cdr3_aa: CASRPATGGYNEQFF

clone_size: -
v_call: TRBV5-1
j_call: TRBJ2-5
cdr3_aa: CASSLARERETQYF

clone_size: -
v_call: TRBV27
j_call: TRBJ1-2
cdr3_aa: CASSAWDRGPYGYTF

clone_size: -
v_call: TRBV29-1
j_call: TRBJ2-1
cdr3_aa: CSGKLAVYNEQFF

clone_size: -
v_call: TRBV5-8
j_call: TRBJ2-7
cdr3_aa: CASSLALGQGNEQYF

clone_size: -
v_call: TRBV9
j_call: TRBJ2-7
cdr3_aa: CASSVDSGNSRIYEQYF

clone_size: -
v_call: TRBV5-4
j_call: TRBJ2-3
cdr3_aa: CASSFGLAESTDTQYF

clone_size: -
v_call: TRBV30
j_call: TRBJ1-4
cdr3_aa: CAWSATGQGKLFF

clone_size: -
v_call: TRBV30
j_call: TRBJ1-5
cdr3_aa: CAWTKQGLSNQPQHF

clone_size: -
v_call: TRBV27
j_call: TRBJ2-3
cdr3_aa: CASSSKQGVTQYF

clone_size: -
v_call: TRBV7-8
j_call: TRBJ2-1
cdr3_aa: CASSPPGTSGGYNEQFF

clone_size: -
v_call: TRBV15
j_call: TRBJ1-4
cdr3_aa: CATSNGGSGEKLFF

clone_size: few
v_call: TRBV15
j_call: TRBJ1-5
cdr3_aa: CATSREITGHSNQPQHF

clone_size: few
v_call: TRBV11-2
j_call: TRBJ2-7
cdr3_aa: CASSGDRQSYEQYF

clone_size: -
v_call: TRBV5-1
j_call: TRBJ1-1
cdr3_aa: CASRMGGTNTEAFF

clone_size: -
v_call: TRBV5-4
j_call: TRBJ1-1
cdr3_aa: CASSLSQGPGEAFF

clone_size: few
v_call: TRBV19
j_call: TRBJ2-3
cdr3_aa: CASTSLDRTSTDTQYF